What follows describes a single TCR beta chain. Per the original methods: Nucleated cell counts were estimated from reference gene primer amplification. Measured with immunoSEQ multiplex PCR; TCRdb has only the in-frame clones, and not every one. The V and J calls and the clone size are those of that table, but D and trimming were determined from the DNA. The sample comprises 280,000 or so clones, roughly nine tenths of which are singletons, and roughly 2.9% rests with the top ten. The sample comes from a study of blood T cell repertoires in COVID-19. The CDR3 is 13 residues long. V trimming: 6 bases; J trimming: 4 bases; junction bases outside the gene matches: 3. From germline, CDR1 is SNHLY and CDR2 FYNNEI.

The source of this sequence is a woman aged 45-59 years who had been exposed to COVID-19. This sequence joins TRBV2 and TRBJ1-1; 9 nucleotides agree with TRBD1. The specimen sequenced was PBMCs or T cells enriched from blood (not recorded which). This CDR3 reads CASSLDRGTEAFF. In DNA, the CDR3 is TGTGCCAGCAGCCTGGACAGGGGCACTGAAGCTTTCTTT.